This T cell receptor (beta chain) came from a study of shared clonotypes between healthy human individuals. Study observations and caveats: Clonotypes that were shared across a handful of donors made up around 5% of naive CD4 clonotypes.

Concerning this clone itself: Its specificity is not known. This likely stems from a read error, as it lies one base from a far larger clone.

V was pared by 4 bases and J by 4 bases, with 17 bases between. Germline CDR1 is GTSNPN and CDR2 is SVGIG (reference sequence). The CDR3 spans 15 residues. The method was immunoSEQ multiplex PCR; TCRdb's version includes in-frame clones alone and lacks a portion of them. The table has more than 550,000 clones, roughly two thirds seen once. The rearrangement joins TRBV30 to TRBJ1-3; a possible D gene is TRBD1 (5 bases). The specimen sequenced was memory CD4+ T cells sorted from blood. Described subset: CD45RA-negative fraction. This TCR was sampled from a woman under 40 in good health. For the CDR3, the DNA is TGTGCCTGGAAGCCCAGGGCCGGTCAGGGAAACACCATATATTTT. Translated, it gives CAWKPRAGQGNTIYF. Full variable domain (rest looked up from reference TRBV30 and TRBJ1-3): SQTIHQWPATLVQPVGSPLSLECTVEGTSNPNLYWYRQAAGRGLQLLFYSVGIGQISSEVPQNLSASRPQDRQFILSSKKLLLSDSGFYLCAWKPRAGQGNTIYFGEGSWLTVV.